Shown below are 10 T cell receptor beta chains from a single sample sequenced in a study of CD8 T cells in Susac syndrome (dated by TCRdb to the late 2010s). The library was produced with the immunoSEQ multiplex PCR assay. RNA was extracted with the RNeasy kit and 0.5 to 1 ug was reverse transcribed using random hexamers. TCRdb itself trimmed the public reads at Q25 with fastp, ran MiXCR and retained productive beta chains. Identical CDR3 protein sequences are pooled into one entry, listed with their most common genes and DNA. This sample holds 150,000 to 200,000 distinct CDR3 sequences; around 94% were observed only once. Jointly, the top ten make up around 0.14% of the sample. The sequencing sample was made of CD4+ T cells from PBMCs. The receptors were gathered from a human donor in good health.

The genes are TRBV20-1 and TRBJ2-7, with 8 positions matching TRBD2. The V segment lost 3 bases and the J segment 3 bases; nucleotides outside the gene matches: 4. The CDR3 is made up of 13 amino acids. Per the germline V gene, CDR1 is DFQATT and CDR2 is SNEGSKA (reference sequence). CDR3 sequence: CSASWAGGYEQYF. The CDR3, as DNA: TGCAGTGCTAGTTGGGCGGGAGGCTACGAGCAGTACTTC.

The gene calls are TRBV7-9 and TRBJ1-6, with D unresolved. The V and J ends lost 4 bases and 6 bases respectively, with 7 bases between them. The length of the CDR3 is 13 residues. Per the germline V gene, CDR1 is SEHNR and CDR2 is FQNEAQ (reference sequence). The CDR3 bases are TGTGCCAGCAGCTCCAGCGCTAATTCACCCCTCCACTTT. Its translation: CASSSSANSPLHF.

Details on this clonotype: An end of the junction differs from the germline gene, which may be a read error. The chain is built from TRBV2 and TRBJ1-2; tentatively, D is TRBD1 (5 bases). Germline V gene sequence: CDR1 SNHLY, CDR2 FYNNEI. This CDR3 spans 12 amino acids. The DNA for the CDR3 is TGTGCCAGCAGTGAAGGGGTAGGGCCGGGGCCCTTC. Translated, it gives CASSEGVGPGPF.

V gene TRBV5-6 combines with J gene TRBJ1-6, with TRBD1 matching over 11 bases. Germline V gives CDR1 SGHDT, CDR2 YYEEEE. J was trimmed by 4 bases and V by 4 bases; bases with no gene match: 4. CDR3 length equals 16 residues. CDR3 DNA sequence: TGTGCCAGCAGCCCCGGACAGGGGGCATATAATTCACCCCTCCACTTT. Protein: CASSPGQGAYNSPLHF.

The rearrangement uses TRBV27 and TRBJ1-2, with 7 positions matching TRBD1. Unmatched junction bases numbered 6, after V lost 8 bases and J lost 3 bases. This CDR3 is built from 13 residues. Per germline, CDR1 MNHEY and CDR2 SMNVEV (reference sequence). CDR3 nucleotides: TGTGCCAGCTCCCACGACAGGGACTATGGCTACACCTTC. It yields the protein CASSHDRDYGYTF.

The V and J genes are TRBV11-1 and TRBJ2-5; D call uncertain. V lost 1 base and J 5 bases, leaving 8 bases between the germline ends. Germline CDR1 and CDR2: SGHAT and FQDESV (reference sequence). The CDR3 totals 13 residues. Here the CDR3 reads CASSLEQLETQYF. In DNA form, the CDR3 reads TGTGCCAGCAGCTTAGAACAGCTTGAGACCCAGTACTTC. Combining the CDR3 with reference TRBV11-1 and TRBJ2-5 gives the whole variable domain EAEVAQSPRYKITEKSQAVAFWCDPISGHATLYWYRQILGQGPELLVQFQDESVVDDSQLPKDRFSAERLKGVDSTLKIQPAELGDSAMYLCASSLEQLETQYFGPGTRLLVL.

The rearrangement joins TRBV25-1 to TRBJ1-5; D possibly corresponds to TRBD1 (6 bases). Germline CDR1 is MGHDK and CDR2 is SYGVNS. V was clipped by 4 bases and J by 2 bases, with 18 bases between them. The CDR3 length is 17 residues. CDR3 loop: CASSGGHPTRGNQPQHF. CDR3 DNA sequence: TGTGCCAGCAGTGGGGGACACCCAACTCGGGGCAATCAGCCCCAGCATTTT.

The chain employs TRBV11-2 and TRBJ2-1; 8 positions match TRBD2. The CDR3 loop spans 14 amino acids. Unmatched junction bases numbered 3, after V lost 3 bases and J lost 5 bases. Germline V gene lookup returns CDR1 SGHAT and CDR2 FQNNGV. In DNA form, the CDR3 reads TGTGCCAGCAGCTTCCAGCGGGGGCACAATGAGCAGTTCTTC. Translation: CASSFQRGHNEQFF.

This chain uses TRBV29-1 with TRBJ1-4; tentative D call: TRBD1 (5 bases). CDR3 length: 14 amino acids. Trimming took 6 bases from V and 0 from J, leaving 11 bases between them. The germline V gene has CDR1 SQVTM and CDR2 ANQGSEA. CDR3 in amino acids: CSVRTPATNEKLFF. In DNA, the CDR3 is TGCAGCGTCCGGACACCTGCAACTAATGAAAAACTGTTTTTT. The whole variable domain, remainder taken from reference TRBV29-1 and TRBJ1-4, is SAVISQKPSRDICQRGTSLTIQCQVDSQVTMMFWYRQQPGQSLTLIATANQGSEATYESGFVIDKFPISRPNLTFSTLTVSNMSPEDSSIYLCSVRTPATNEKLFFGSGTQLSVL.

The chain carries TRBV7-2 and TRBJ1-2; TRBD1 aligns across 9 bases. The CDR3 runs to 16 residues. Germline CDR1 SGHTA, CDR2 FQGNSA. V lost 1 base and J lost 5; bases outside the gene matches: 8. CDR3 loop: CASSLGPRGQGYGYTF. The CDR3 DNA sequence: TGTGCCAGCAGCTTAGGACCGAGGGGACAGGGATATGGCTACACCTTC.